The 30 T cell receptor beta chains in this list originate from one sample, sequenced in a study of Tregs in tolerant kidney transplant recipients. Clones were read by immunoSEQ multiplex PCR, and TCRdb kept only the in-frame ones, dropping some. The sample contains about 110,000 clones, 90% of which appear only once. The sample in question was CD4+ T cells from blood, obtained before the transplant. The receptor source for this set is a human donor who received a combined kidney and bone marrow transplant.

The chain recombines TRBV7-6 with TRBJ2-3; 10 positions agree with TRBD2. This CDR3 comprises 16 residues. Unmatched junction bases numbered 3, after V lost 1 base and J lost 2 bases. CDR1 SGHVS and CDR2 FNYEAQ come from the germline V gene. CDR3 in amino acids: CASSLGLAGDTDTQYF. Written as DNA, the CDR3 is TGTGCCAGCAGCTTAGGGCTAGCGGGGGACACAGATACGCAGTATTTT.

The chain has TRBV5-8 and TRBJ2-1, with TRBD2 matching over 8 bases. This CDR3 region has 14 residues. Germline assignment: CDR1 SGHTS and CDR2 YDEGEE. The V segment lost 1 base and the J segment 8 bases; nucleotides outside the gene matches: 5. CDR3 amino acids: CASSLNSGVDEQFF. The CDR3 DNA follows: TGTGCCAGCAGCTTGAATAGCGGGGTGGATGAGCAGTTCTTC.

This clone was counted between two and nine times. This sequence joins TRBV2 and TRBJ2-7, with TRBD1 as a possible D gene (5 bases). This CDR3 has 10 amino acids. Trimming left V 6 bases short and J 12 bases short, with 12 bases between. The germline V gene encodes CDR1 SNHLY and CDR2 FYNNEI. The CDR3 sequence: CASRVDKWYF. CDR3 DNA sequence: TGTGCCAGCAGGGTGGACAAGTGGTACTTC.

The chain couples TRBV19 to TRBJ2-3; TRBD2 aligns across 8 bases. CDR3 length equals 17 residues. In germline, CDR1 is LNHDA, CDR2 SQIVND (reference sequence). The J segment lost 0 bases and the V segment lost 5 bases, leaving 10 bases of the junction unmatched. CDR3 nucleotide sequence: TGTGCCAGTAGTTCTCCAGCGGGGGATCGTAGCACAGATACGCAGTATTTT. Protein: CASSSPAGDRSTDTQYF. The complete variable domain, with remaining parts taken from reference TRBV19 and TRBJ2-3, reads DGGITQSPKYLFRKEGQNVTLSCEQNLNHDAMYWYRQDPGQGLRLIYYSQIVNDFQKGDIAEGYSVSREKKESFPLTVTSAQKNPTAFYLCASSSPAGDRSTDTQYFGPGTRLTVL.

This clone was counted only a few times. The chain links TRBV18 to TRBJ2-2, with TRBD2 as a possible D gene (5 bases). Trimming took 3 bases from V and 7 from J, leaving 15 bases between them. From germline, CDR1 is KGHSH and CDR2 LQKENI. This CDR3 is 15 amino acids long. The CDR3 nucleotides are TGTGCCAGCTCACCCAGCCGAGGGCCGGTCGGGGAGCTGTTTTTT. The encoded protein is CASSPSRGPVGELFF.

V and J are TRBV30 and TRBJ2-5; tentatively, D is TRBD1 (7 bases). This CDR3 has 14 residues. Trimming shortened V by 5 bases and J by 5 bases, and 18 bases separated the two germline ends. Germline lookup yields CDR1 GTSNPN and CDR2 SVGIG (reference sequence). CDR3 sequence reads: CAWGGGLPWETQYF. The CDR3 region has the DNA TGTGCCTGGGGAGGGGGCCTCCCGTGGGAGACCCAGTACTTC.

The V gene is TRBV27, the J gene TRBJ2-1; a weak D match, TRBD2 (6 bases). With 5 bases removed from V and 0 bases from J, the gap between germline ends came to 14 bases. Per the germline V gene, CDR1 is MNHEY and CDR2 is SMNVEV (reference sequence). The CDR3 is made up of 16 amino acids. The CDR3 DNA sequence: TGTGCCAGCAGTCGGGGGTTCGGGACCTCCTACAATGAGCAGTTCTTC. This translates into CASSRGFGTSYNEQFF.

V is TRBV7-2 and J is TRBJ1-2; possible D gene TRBD1, 5 bases. Germline V gene data show CDR1 as SGHTA and CDR2 as FQGNSA. Trimming cost V 2 bases and J 1 base, with 11 bases left between them. This CDR3 region has 15 residues. CDR3 residues: CASSLTGGYNYGYTF. The CDR3 DNA is TGTGCCAGCAGCTTAACCGGGGGTTATAACTATGGCTACACCTTC. Drawing the rest from reference TRBV7-2 and TRBJ1-2, the complete variable domain is GAGVSQSPSNKVTEKGKDVELRCDPISGHTALYWYRQSLGQGLEFLIYFQGNSAPDKSGLPSDRFSAERTGGSVSTLTIQRTQQEDSAVYLCASSLTGGYNYGYTFGSGTRLTVV.

CDR3 nucleotide sequence: TGCGCCAGCAGCATGGACAGGTTAGACTACGAGCAGTACTTC. Its translation: CASSMDRLDYEQYF. V is TRBV5-1 and J is TRBJ2-7, with 7 nucleotides matching TRBD1. The length of the CDR3 is 14 residues. Losses at the gene ends were 4 bases for V and 3 bases for J; bases not matched to a gene: 7. Germline CDR1 is SGHRS and CDR2 is YFSETQ.

The rearrangement links TRBV5-4 to TRBJ1-3, with D perhaps matching TRBD1 (5 bases). The CDR3 length is 15 residues. The ends were cut back, 4 bases at V and 0 bases at J, with 11 bases in the middle. Germline V CDR1 and CDR2: SGHNT, YYREEE (reference sequence). CDR3 sequence reads: CASSLDSLSGNTIYF. The CDR3 coding sequence is TGTGCCAGCAGCCTCGACAGCCTCTCTGGAAACACCATATATTTT.

The chain links TRBV12-5 to TRBJ1-4, with D hard to call. V lost 4 bases and J lost 3, with 9 bases in between. The germline V gene has CDR1 LGHNT and CDR2 FRNRAP. The CDR3 sequence is 14 residues long. The CDR3 sequence is CASGSEVSNEKLFF. The CDR3 nucleotides are TGTGCTAGTGGTTCGGAGGTCTCTAATGAAAAACTGTTTTTT. The full variable domain, its missing parts supplied by reference TRBV12-5 and TRBJ1-4, is DARVTQTPRHKVTEMGQEVTMRCQPILGHNTVFWYRQTMMQGLELLAYFRNRAPLDDSGMPKDRFSAEMPDATLATLKIQPSEPRDSAVYFCASGSEVSNEKLFFGSGTQLSVL.

J is TRBJ1-6 and V is TRBV2; 9 bases map to TRBD1. Germline loops: CDR1 SNHLY, CDR2 FYNNEI. This CDR3 region has 16 residues. Trimming took 2 bases from V and 9 from J; bases not matched to a gene: 8. Written as DNA, the CDR3 is TGTGCCAGCAGTGAAAATGGGGGACAGGGTGGTTCACCCCTCCACTTT. It specifies CASSENGGQGGSPLHF.

The chain links TRBV28 to TRBJ1-2; possible D gene TRBD1, 5 bases. V lost 10 bases and J 8 bases, leaving 20 bases between the germline ends. The CDR3 has 13 amino acids. The germline gives CDR1 MDHEN, CDR2 SYDVKM. The CDR3, as DNA: TGTGCCATTTCCCCGTGGGGGGAATTGGGCTACACCTTC. This encodes CAISPWGELGYTF.

The chain carries TRBV5-4 and TRBJ2-5, with 7 nucleotides matching TRBD2. With V trimmed by 0 bases and J by 9 bases, 5 bases remained unmatched. Germline V lookup: CDR1 SGHNT, CDR2 YYREEE (reference sequence). This CDR3 has 13 residues. The DNA for the CDR3 is TGTGCCAGCAGCTTGGCCGGGACTAATGCCCAGTACTTC. Translating it yields CASSLAGTNAQYF.

This sequence joins TRBV30 and TRBJ2-3, with TRBD1 as a possible D gene (5 bases). The CDR3 covers 15 residues. CDR1 and CDR2 from the germline V gene are GTSNPN and SVGIG (reference sequence). V lost 2 bases to trimming and J lost 3 bases, with 15 bases between them. CDR3 bases: TGTGCCTGGAGTTGGGCAGGGCAAAGGACAGATACGCAGTATTTT. Protein sequence: CAWSWAGQRTDTQYF. Complete variable domain (other parts from reference TRBV30 and TRBJ2-3): SQTIHQWPATLVQPVGSPLSLECTVEGTSNPNLYWYRQAAGRGLQLLFYSVGIGQISSEVPQNLSASRPQDRQFILSSKKLLLSDSGFYLCAWSWAGQRTDTQYFGPGTRLTVL.

The CDR3 is CASSPRGPGELFF. The CDR3 nucleotides are TGTGCCAGCAGCCCGAGGGGGCCCGGGGAGCTGTTTTTT. The chain uses TRBV5-4 and TRBJ2-2, with 7 positions matching TRBD1. Germline V gene data show CDR1 as SGHNT and CDR2 as YYREEE (reference sequence). V lost 4 bases and J lost 6; bases outside the gene matches: 3. The CDR3 runs to 13 residues.

The chain has TRBV18 and TRBJ2-3; D perhaps matches TRBD1 (6 bases). V was trimmed by 6 bases and J by 0 bases, leaving 16 bases between them. CDR1 is KGHSH, CDR2 LQKENI, per germline. This CDR3 region has 16 residues. The chain's CDR3 is CASSVLGQTSTDTQYF. The CDR3 DNA is TGTGCCAGCTCCGTACTAGGACAGACTAGCACAGATACGCAGTATTTT. Full variable domain (rest looked up from reference TRBV18 and TRBJ2-3): NAGVMQNPRHLVRRRGQEARLRCSPMKGHSHVYWYRQLPEEGLKFMVYLQKENIIDESGMPKERFSAEFPKEGPSILRIQQVVRGDSAAYFCASSVLGQTSTDTQYFGPGTRLTVL.

The chain carries TRBV7-9 and TRBJ1-5, with 8 bases aligning to TRBD1. The germline V gene has CDR1 SEHNR and CDR2 FQNEAQ (reference sequence). The CDR3 spans 15 residues. V lost 5 bases to trimming and J lost 0 bases; unmatched junction nucleotides: 3. This CDR3 is CASSVTGDSNQPQHF. The CDR3 DNA is TGTGCCAGCAGCGTGACAGGGGATAGCAATCAGCCCCAGCATTTT.

This clone occurred many times. This specimen includes other DNA sequences encoding the same CDR3. V usage is TRBV7-2 and J usage is TRBJ2-7, with 8 bases matching TRBD1. Per germline, CDR1 SGHTA and CDR2 FQGNSA. Trimming cost V 3 bases and J 6 bases; bases outside gene matches: 4. This CDR3 contains 13 residues. CDR3: CASSFGQGGEQYF. DNA for the CDR3: TGTGCCAGCAGCTTCGGACAGGGAGGCGAGCAGTACTTC.

The chain links TRBV2 to TRBJ1-6, with D maybe TRBD1 (5 bases). Trimming left V 7 bases short and J 9 bases short, with 16 bases between. Per the germline V gene, CDR1 is SNHLY and CDR2 is FYNNEI. The CDR3 consists of 14 residues. In DNA, the CDR3 is TGTGCCAGCAACGTGGGCAGGGTGGTTTCACCCCTCCACTTT. Protein sequence: CASNVGRVVSPLHF.

The rearrangement uses TRBV29-1 and TRBJ1-4; 11 bases are shared with TRBD1. The germline V gene has CDR1 SQVTM and CDR2 ANQGSEA. The J segment lost 5 bases and the V segment lost 7 bases, leaving 3 bases of the junction unmatched. The CDR3 is 13 amino acids. CDR3 sequence: CSAGTGGNEKLFF. CDR3 DNA sequence: TGCAGCGCAGGGACAGGGGGAAATGAAAAACTGTTTTTT.

CDR3 DNA: TGTGCCAGCAGCACCCGACAGGGGGCTGTGAATGAAAAACTGTTTTTT. Amino acid sequence: CASSTRQGAVNEKLFF. This rearrangement joins TRBV13 to TRBJ1-4; 10 bases are a match to TRBD1. Trimming at V came to 5 bases and at J to 5 bases, leaving 8 bases not matched to a gene. The germline V gene encodes CDR1 PRHDT and CDR2 FYEKMQ (reference sequence). The CDR3 extends over 16 amino acids.

The rearrangement joins TRBV6-4 to TRBJ2-5, with TRBD1 identical over 9 bases. In germline, CDR1 is MRHNA, CDR2 SNTAGT. The CDR3 covers 19 residues. V was pared by 5 bases and J by 5 bases, with 21 bases of the junction left unmatched. The chain's CDR3 is CASSTAPGEQGARLETQYF. The CDR3 coding sequence is TGTGCCAGCAGTACCGCCCCGGGGGAACAGGGGGCGCGTTTGGAGACCCAGTACTTC.

The chain combines TRBV28 with TRBJ2-3; the D gene is possibly TRBD2 (6 bases). Germline values: CDR1 MDHEN, CDR2 SYDVKM. The CDR3 loop spans 16 amino acids. The germline V and J ends were trimmed by 4 bases and 1 base, with 15 bases remaining between them. The CDR3 is CASSSPGGTRTDTQYF. The CDR3 DNA is TGTGCCAGCAGTTCCCCTGGCGGGACCCGCACAGATACGCAGTATTTT.

This chain connects TRBV6-6 to TRBJ2-1; tentatively, D is TRBD1 (5 bases). Germline V lookup: CDR1 MNHNY, CDR2 SVGAGI (reference sequence). The CDR3 spans 12 residues. V was clipped by 1 base and J by 9 bases, with 7 bases between them. The CDR3 protein is CASSYFGAEQFF. CDR3 bases: TGTGCCAGCAGTTACTTTGGGGCTGAGCAGTTCTTC.

This chain uses TRBV6-5 with TRBJ2-4; 8 bases fit TRBD2. The ends lost 7 bases at V and 1 base at J; junction bases unmatched: 6. There are 15 residues in the CDR3. CDR1 is MNHEY and CDR2 is SVGAGI in the germline V gene. The CDR3: CASTRASGAKNIQYF. The CDR3 DNA is TGTGCCAGCACCCGGGCTAGCGGGGCCAAAAACATTCAGTACTTC.

The chain has TRBV4-1 and TRBJ2-3; 16 bases are shared with TRBD2. CDR1 and CDR2 from the germline V gene are MGHRA and YSYEKL. The CDR3 totals 19 residues. Trimming cost V 0 bases and J 0 bases; bases outside gene matches: 3. CDR3: CASSQEGTSGRASTDTQYF. Written as DNA, the CDR3 is TGCGCCAGCAGCCAAGAAGGGACTAGCGGGAGGGCTAGCACAGATACGCAGTATTTT.

The chain combines TRBV5-4 with TRBJ2-3; 7 bases map to TRBD2. Germline lookup yields CDR1 SGHNT and CDR2 YYREEE (reference sequence). The CDR3 sequence is 15 residues long. V trimming: 0 bases; J trimming: 4 bases; junction bases outside the gene matches: 5. CDR3 sequence (DNA): TGTGCCAGCAGCTTGGCGGCGGGGGTAGCAGATACGCAGTATTTT. Translation gives CASSLAAGVADTQYF.

The chain joins TRBV6-5 to TRBJ2-7; 7 nucleotides match TRBD2. Germline CDR1 MNHEY, CDR2 SVGAGI. The J segment lost 6 bases and the V segment lost 5 bases, leaving 7 bases of the junction unmatched. This CDR3 has 13 amino acids. The CDR3 bases are TGTGCCAGCAGTCCCGCTGGCGGGAGCGAGCAGTACTTC. It is translated as CASSPAGGSEQYF.

The rearrangement uses TRBV5-1 and TRBJ1-1; unclear D gene. Trimming took off 0 bases at V and 4 bases at J, with 13 bases between the two ends. Germline V lookup: CDR1 SGHRS, CDR2 YFSETQ. The CDR3 has 15 amino acids. Here the CDR3 reads CASSLAGSELTEAFF. CDR3 in DNA: TGCGCCAGCAGCTTGGCCGGCAGCGAACTCACTGAAGCTTTCTTT. The complete variable domain, with remaining parts taken from reference TRBV5-1 and TRBJ1-1, reads KAGVTQTPRYLIKTRGQQVTLSCSPISGHRSVSWYQQTPGQGLQFLFEYFSETQRNKGNFPGRFSGRQFSNSRSEMNVSTLELGDSALYLCASSLAGSELTEAFFGQGTRLTVV.